Below, 8 T cell receptor beta chains from the same sample are listed, as sequenced in a study of cytomegalovirus exposure and HLA in healthy donors. The PCR contained 60 Vbeta and 13 Jbeta primers. Measured with immunoSEQ multiplex PCR; TCRdb has only the in-frame clones, and not every one. The sample shows roughly 240,000 clones, roughly 87% of them seen only once. Sequencing input: PBMCs. The source is a woman in her 40s in good health and CMV-seropositive.

The rearrangement uses TRBV28 and TRBJ2-7; 10 bases match TRBD1. J lost 6 bases, V lost 6 bases, and 11 bases had no gene match. The CDR3 contains 15 residues. CDR1 MDHEN and CDR2 SYDVKM come from the germline V gene. The CDR3 bases are TGTGCCAGCAGCGGCGCCGGGACAGGGGAGAGCGAGCAGTACTTC. Protein: CASSGAGTGESEQYF.

The chain is built from TRBV30 and TRBJ1-1, with D perhaps TRBD1 (6 bases). The V and J ends lost 2 bases and 5 bases respectively, with 15 bases between them. The CDR3 sequence is 14 residues long. From germline, CDR1 is GTSNPN and CDR2 SVGIG (reference sequence). In DNA, the CDR3 is TGTGCCTGGAGTCTATCCACAGGGAGTACTGAAGCTTTCTTT. It yields the protein CAWSLSTGSTEAFF.

The V gene is TRBV7-2, the J gene TRBJ1-2, with D possibly being TRBD1 (5 bases). This CDR3 has 13 residues. Germline values: CDR1 SGHTA, CDR2 FQGNSA. Trimming removed 5 bases at V and 6 bases at J, with 13 bases between. Here the CDR3 DNA reads TGTGCCAGCAGCCCCGGACAACCAAATGGCTACACCTTC. Its translation is CASSPGQPNGYTF.

The chain combines TRBV5-6 with TRBJ1-5; D is unclear. Looked up from germline, CDR1 is SGHDT and CDR2 is YYEEEE. This CDR3 spans 12 amino acids. Between the trimmed V and J ends, which lost 3 bases and 13 bases, there was a span of 14 bases. CDR3 protein: CASSSFTDRQHF. CDR3 nucleotide sequence: TGTGCCAGCAGCTCCTTTACAGATAGACAGCATTTT.

This clone was detected once. The J gene is TRBJ2-3, the V gene TRBV4-2; D unclear. Germline loops: CDR1 LGHNA, CDR2 YNFKEQ. This CDR3 is 13 amino acids long. Trimming stripped 0 bases from V and 5 bases from J, with 6 bases between. Here the CDR3 reads CASSQEFRDTQYF. CDR3 coding DNA: TGTGCCAGCAGCCAAGAATTTAGAGATACGCAGTATTTT.

V usage is TRBV20-1 and J usage is TRBJ1-2; no firm D call. CDR1 and CDR2 from the germline V gene are DFQATT and SNEGSKA (reference sequence). V was trimmed by 7 bases and J by 3 bases, leaving 9 bases between them. The CDR3 totals 11 residues. Here the CDR3 reads CSVNSDYGYTF. In nucleotides, the CDR3 is TGCAGTGTCAATTCGGACTATGGCTACACCTTC.

V is TRBV7-2 and J is TRBJ2-5; 12 bases match TRBD2. The germline V gene encodes CDR1 SGHTA and CDR2 FQGNSA. The CDR3 totals 15 residues. After removal of 4 bases from V and 5 bases from J, the junction contained 5 bases not matched to a gene. The CDR3, as DNA: TGTGCCAGCAGCTCCGGACTAGCGGGATGGGAGACCCAGTACTTC. It translates to CASSSGLAGWETQYF.

The rearrangement links TRBV4-2 to TRBJ2-5; tentatively, D is TRBD2 (6 bases). This CDR3 spans 15 amino acids. The V end lost 5 bases, the J end lost 4 bases, and 17 bases lay between the germline ends. The V gene's germline CDR1 is LGHNA and CDR2 YNFKEQ. CDR3 sequence reads: CASSRSLAFRETQYF. CDR3 nucleotide sequence: TGTGCCAGCAGCAGAAGTCTAGCGTTCCGAGAGACCCAGTACTTC.